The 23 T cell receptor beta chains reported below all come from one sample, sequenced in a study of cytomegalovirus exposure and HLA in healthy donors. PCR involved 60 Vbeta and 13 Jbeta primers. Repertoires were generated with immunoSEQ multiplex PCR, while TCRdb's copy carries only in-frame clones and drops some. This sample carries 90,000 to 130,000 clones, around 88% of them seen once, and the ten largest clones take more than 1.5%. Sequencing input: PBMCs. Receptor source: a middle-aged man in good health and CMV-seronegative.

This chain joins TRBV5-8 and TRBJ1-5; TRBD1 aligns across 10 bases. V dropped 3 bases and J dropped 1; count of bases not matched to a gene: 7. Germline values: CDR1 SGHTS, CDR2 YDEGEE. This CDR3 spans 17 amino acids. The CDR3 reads CASSYGTGVFSNQPQHF. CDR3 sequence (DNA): TGTGCCAGCAGCTATGGGACAGGGGTTTTCAGCAATCAGCCCCAGCATTTT.

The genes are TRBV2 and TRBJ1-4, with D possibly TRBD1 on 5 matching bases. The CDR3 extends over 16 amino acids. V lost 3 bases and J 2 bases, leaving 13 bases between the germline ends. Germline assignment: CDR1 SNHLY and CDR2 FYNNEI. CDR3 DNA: TGTGCCAGCAGTGACAGTCAGGGTGGGACTAATGAAAAACTGTTTTTT. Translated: CASSDSQGGTNEKLFF.

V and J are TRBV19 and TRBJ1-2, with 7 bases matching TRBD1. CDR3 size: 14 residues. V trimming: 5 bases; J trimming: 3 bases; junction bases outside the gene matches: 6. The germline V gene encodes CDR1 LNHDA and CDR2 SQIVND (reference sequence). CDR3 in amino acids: CASSGQGEYYGYTF. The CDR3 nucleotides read TGTGCCAGTAGTGGGCAGGGGGAGTACTATGGCTACACCTTC.

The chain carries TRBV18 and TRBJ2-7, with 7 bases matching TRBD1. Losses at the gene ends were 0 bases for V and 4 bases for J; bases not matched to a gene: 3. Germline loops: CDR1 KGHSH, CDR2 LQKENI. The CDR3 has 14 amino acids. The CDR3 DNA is TGTGCCAGCTCACCACCGGGACAGAATTACGAGCAGTACTTC. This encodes CASSPPGQNYEQYF.

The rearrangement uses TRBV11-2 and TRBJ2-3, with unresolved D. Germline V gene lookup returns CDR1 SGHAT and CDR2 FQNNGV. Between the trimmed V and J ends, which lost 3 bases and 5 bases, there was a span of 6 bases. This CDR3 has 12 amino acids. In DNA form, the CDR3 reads TGTGCCAGCAGCTTCGGTGGAGATACGCAGTATTTT. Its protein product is CASSFGGDTQYF.

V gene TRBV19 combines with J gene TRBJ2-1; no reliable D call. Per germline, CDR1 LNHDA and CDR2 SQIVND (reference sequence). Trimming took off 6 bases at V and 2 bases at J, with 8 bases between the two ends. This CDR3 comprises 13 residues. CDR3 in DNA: TGTGCCAGTAGGTCCCCGGCCTACAATGAGCAGTTCTTC. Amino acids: CASRSPAYNEQFF. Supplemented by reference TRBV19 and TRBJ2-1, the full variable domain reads DGGITQSPKYLFRKEGQNVTLSCEQNLNHDAMYWYRQDPGQGLRLIYYSQIVNDFQKGDIAEGYSVSREKKESFPLTVTSAQKNPTAFYLCASRSPAYNEQFFGPGTRLTVL.

CDR3 region: CASSRSGGRASYGYTF. CDR3 DNA: TGCGCCAGCAGTCGTAGTGGCGGCAGAGCAAGCTATGGCTACACCTTC. The J gene is TRBJ1-2, the V gene TRBV5-1; no clear D gene. Germline V CDR1 and CDR2: SGHRS, YFSETQ. This CDR3 has 16 amino acids. V was pared by 5 bases and J by 4 bases, with 21 bases between.

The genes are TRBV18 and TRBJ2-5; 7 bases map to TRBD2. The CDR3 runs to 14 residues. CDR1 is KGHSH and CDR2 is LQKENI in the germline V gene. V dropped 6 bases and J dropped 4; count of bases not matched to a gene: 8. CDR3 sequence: CASSPRDYTETQYF. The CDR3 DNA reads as TGTGCCAGCTCCCCCCGGGACTATACAGAGACCCAGTACTTC.

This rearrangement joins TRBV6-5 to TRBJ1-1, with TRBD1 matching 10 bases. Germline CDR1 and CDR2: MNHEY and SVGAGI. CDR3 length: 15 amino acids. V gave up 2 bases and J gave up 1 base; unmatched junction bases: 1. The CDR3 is CASSYGQGGNTEAFF. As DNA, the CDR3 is TGTGCCAGCAGTTACGGACAGGGGGGGAACACTGAAGCTTTCTTT.

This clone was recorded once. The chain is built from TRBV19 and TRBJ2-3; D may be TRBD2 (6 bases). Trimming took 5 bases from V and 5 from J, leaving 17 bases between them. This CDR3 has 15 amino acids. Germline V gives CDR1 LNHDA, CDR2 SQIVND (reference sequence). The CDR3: CASSSLDGRGDTQYF. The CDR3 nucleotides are TGTGCCAGTAGTTCCCTGGACGGGCGGGGAGATACGCAGTATTTT.

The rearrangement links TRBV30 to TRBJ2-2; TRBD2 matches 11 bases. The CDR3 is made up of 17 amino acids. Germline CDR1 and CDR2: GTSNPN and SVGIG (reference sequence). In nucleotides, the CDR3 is TGTCCCGCTACTAGCGGGGGCGACAGTTGGAACACCGGGGAGCTGTTTTTT. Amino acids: CPATSGGDSWNTGELFF.

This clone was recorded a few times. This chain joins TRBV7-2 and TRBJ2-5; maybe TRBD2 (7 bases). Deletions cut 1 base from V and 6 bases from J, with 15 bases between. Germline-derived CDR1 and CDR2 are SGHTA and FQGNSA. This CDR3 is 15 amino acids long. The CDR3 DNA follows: TGTGCCAGCAGCTTAGAGGTCCGGGGGGCCAAGACCCAGTACTTC. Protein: CASSLEVRGAKTQYF.

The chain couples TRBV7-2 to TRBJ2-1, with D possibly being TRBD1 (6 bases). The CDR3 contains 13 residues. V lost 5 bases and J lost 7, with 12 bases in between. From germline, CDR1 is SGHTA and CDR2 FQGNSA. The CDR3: CASSRRRGNEQFF. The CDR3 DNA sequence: TGTGCCAGCAGCCGACGTAGGGGGAATGAGCAGTTCTTC.

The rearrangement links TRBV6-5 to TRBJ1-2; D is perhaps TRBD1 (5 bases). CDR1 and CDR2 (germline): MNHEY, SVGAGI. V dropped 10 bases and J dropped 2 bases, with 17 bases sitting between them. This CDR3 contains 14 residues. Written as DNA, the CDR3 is TGTGCCACTCGGGGGGGGAACGTAAACTATGGCTACACCTTC. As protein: CATRGGNVNYGYTF.

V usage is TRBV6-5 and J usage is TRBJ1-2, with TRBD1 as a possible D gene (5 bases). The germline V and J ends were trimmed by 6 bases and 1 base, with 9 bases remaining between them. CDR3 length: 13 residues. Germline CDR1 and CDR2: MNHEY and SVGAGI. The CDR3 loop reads CASSRQNNYGYTF. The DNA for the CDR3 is TGTGCCAGCAGCAGACAGAATAACTATGGCTACACCTTC.

The CDR3 region has the DNA TGTGCCAGCAGCGCAACAGGGAGATTAAATGAAAAACTGTTTTTT. Its protein product is CASSATGRLNEKLFF. V usage is TRBV7-9 and J usage is TRBJ1-4, with a tentative D call TRBD1 (6 bases). Deletions cut 5 bases from V and 5 bases from J, with 15 bases between. This CDR3 region has 15 residues. Germline V CDR1 and CDR2: SEHNR, FQNEAQ (reference sequence).

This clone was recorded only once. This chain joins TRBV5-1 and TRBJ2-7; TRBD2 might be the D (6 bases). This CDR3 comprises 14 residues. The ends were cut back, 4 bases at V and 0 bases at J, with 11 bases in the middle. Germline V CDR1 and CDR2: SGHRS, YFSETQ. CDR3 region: CASSLGLPSYEQYF. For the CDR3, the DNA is TGCGCCAGCAGCCTGGGACTCCCCTCCTACGAGCAGTACTTC.

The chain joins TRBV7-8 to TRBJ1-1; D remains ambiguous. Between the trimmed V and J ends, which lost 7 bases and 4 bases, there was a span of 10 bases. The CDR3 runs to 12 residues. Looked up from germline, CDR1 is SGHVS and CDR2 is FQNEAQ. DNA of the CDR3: TGTGCCAGCACCCCCCTCAGCACTGAAGCTTTCTTT. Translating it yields CASTPLSTEAFF.

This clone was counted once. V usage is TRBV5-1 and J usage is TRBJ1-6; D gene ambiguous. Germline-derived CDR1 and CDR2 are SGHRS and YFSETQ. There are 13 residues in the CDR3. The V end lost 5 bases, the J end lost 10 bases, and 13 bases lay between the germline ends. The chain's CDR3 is CASSTQPGSPLHF. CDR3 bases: TGCGCCAGCAGTACTCAACCGGGATCACCCCTCCACTTT.

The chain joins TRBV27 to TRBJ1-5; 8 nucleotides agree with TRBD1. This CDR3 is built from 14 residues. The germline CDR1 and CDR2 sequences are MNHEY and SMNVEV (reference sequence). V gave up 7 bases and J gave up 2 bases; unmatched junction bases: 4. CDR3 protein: CASTPGQGNQPQHF. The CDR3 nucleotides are TGTGCCAGCACTCCGGGACAGGGCAATCAGCCCCAGCATTTT.

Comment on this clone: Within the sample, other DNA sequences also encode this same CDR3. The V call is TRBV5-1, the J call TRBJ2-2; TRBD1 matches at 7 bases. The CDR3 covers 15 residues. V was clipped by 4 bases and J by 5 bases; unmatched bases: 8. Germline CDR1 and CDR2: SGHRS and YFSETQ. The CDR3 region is CASSGRQGLTGELFF. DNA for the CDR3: TGCGCCAGCAGCGGCAGACAGGGTTTAACCGGGGAGCTGTTTTTT.

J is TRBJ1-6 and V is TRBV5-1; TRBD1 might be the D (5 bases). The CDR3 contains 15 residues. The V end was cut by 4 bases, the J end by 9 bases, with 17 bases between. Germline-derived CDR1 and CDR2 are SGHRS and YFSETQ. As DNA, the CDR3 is TGCGCCAGCAGCGGGGGGGGAGCTGAGGGTTCACCCCTCCACTTT. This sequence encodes CASSGGGAEGSPLHF.

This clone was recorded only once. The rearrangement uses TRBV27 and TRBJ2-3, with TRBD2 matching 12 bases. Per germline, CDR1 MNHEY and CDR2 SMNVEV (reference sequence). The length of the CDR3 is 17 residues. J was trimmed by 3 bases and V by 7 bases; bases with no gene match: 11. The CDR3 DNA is TGTGCCAGCACACTACACTCCCTAGCGGGGGGGACAGATACGCAGTATTTT. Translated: CASTLHSLAGGTDTQYF.